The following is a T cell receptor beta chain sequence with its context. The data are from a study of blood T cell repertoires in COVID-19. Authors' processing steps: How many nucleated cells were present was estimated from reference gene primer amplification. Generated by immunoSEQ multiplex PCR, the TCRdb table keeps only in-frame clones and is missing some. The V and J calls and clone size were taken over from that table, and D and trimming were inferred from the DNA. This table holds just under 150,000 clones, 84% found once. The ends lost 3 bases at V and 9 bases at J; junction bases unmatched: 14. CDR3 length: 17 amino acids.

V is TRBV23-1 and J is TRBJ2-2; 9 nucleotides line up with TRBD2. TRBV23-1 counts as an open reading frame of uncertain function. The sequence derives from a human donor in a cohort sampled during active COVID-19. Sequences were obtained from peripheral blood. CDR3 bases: TGCGCCAGCAGTCATTGTAGCGGGAGAGTTCGCCGCCGGGAGCTGTTTTTT. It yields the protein CASSHCSGRVRRRELFF.